This section outlines one T cell receptor beta chain sequence together with its context. The source of the sample is a study of blood T cell repertoires in COVID-19. Some clones are missing from TCRdb's copy, which holds only in-frame ones; the method was immunoSEQ multiplex PCR. The sample contains around 260,000 clones, over 75% of which appear only once. This receptor was taken from a woman aged 30 to 39 who had recovered from COVID-19. The material sequenced was PBMCs or T cells enriched from blood (not recorded which).

The CDR3 spells CASSSPSGTSKWDEQFF. The CDR3 region has the DNA TGTGCCAGCAGTTCCCCCTCCGGGACTAGCAAATGGGATGAGCAGTTCTTC. The rearrangement uses TRBV28 and TRBJ2-1; the match to TRBD2 covers 9 bases. The V segment lost 4 bases and the J segment 8 bases; nucleotides outside the gene matches: 15. The CDR3 covers 17 residues. Per germline, CDR1 MDHEN and CDR2 SYDVKM.